The rows below give T cell receptor beta chains drawn from one sample of a study of neurological immune-mediated disorders. TCRdb re-analysed the 5' RACE reads in MiXCR, keeping a single row per CDR3 protein. Seen here are about 59,000 distinct CDR3 sequences, nearly 25% observed once, and the top ten hold about 4.5%. Sample: PBMCs. The origin of the receptors is a man in his fifties or sixties with HTLV-1-associated myelopathy (HAM/TSP). CDR3s leave out the opening cysteine and the closing phenylalanine or tryptophan.

V gene	J gene	CDR3 protein
TRBV7-2	TRBJ2-5	ASSLELVQETQY
TRBV7-2	TRBJ2-3	ASSPQSIDTQY
TRBV4-1	TRBJ1-1	ASSQERAGDGVNTEAF
TRBV5-1	TRBJ1-1	ASGGGQGMNTEAF
TRBV6-5	TRBJ2-3	ASSYLRPGGRGSDTQY
TRBV5-1	TRBJ2-1	ASSLAGAGEYNEQF
TRBV28	TRBJ2-5	ASSLVGQETQY
TRBV7-2	TRBJ2-2	ASRRTGTQNTRELF
TRBV20-1	TRBJ1-4	MVDSPNEKLF
TRBV5-1	TRBJ2-1	ASSKTSASSYNEQF
TRBV20-1	TRBJ1-2	SASARGASQNYGYT
TRBV12-3/TRBV12-4	TRBJ1-6	ASSLADRGRSPLH
TRBV10-3	TRBJ2-7	AISGSDTQSYEQY
TRBV24-1	TRBJ2-5	ATAKRRETQY
TRBV29-1	TRBJ2-1	SVVGILFYNEQF
TRBV10-3	TRBJ2-3	AIRASGGTDTQY
TRBV12-3/TRBV12-4	TRBJ1-1	ASSLTGNTEAF
TRBV29-1	TRBJ1-1	SVGNRDQVWDTEAF
TRBV6-5	TRBJ2-1	ASSTGTSGVNEQF
TRBV5-1	TRBJ2-6	ASSPPGSGANVLT
TRBV20-1	TRBJ1-1	SARDRRGLENTEAF
TRBV20-1	TRBJ2-3	SASWEGHPLADTQY
TRBV4-1	TRBJ2-5	ASSQDQVVVAQY
TRBV29-1	TRBJ2-7	SVVPRGTYEQY